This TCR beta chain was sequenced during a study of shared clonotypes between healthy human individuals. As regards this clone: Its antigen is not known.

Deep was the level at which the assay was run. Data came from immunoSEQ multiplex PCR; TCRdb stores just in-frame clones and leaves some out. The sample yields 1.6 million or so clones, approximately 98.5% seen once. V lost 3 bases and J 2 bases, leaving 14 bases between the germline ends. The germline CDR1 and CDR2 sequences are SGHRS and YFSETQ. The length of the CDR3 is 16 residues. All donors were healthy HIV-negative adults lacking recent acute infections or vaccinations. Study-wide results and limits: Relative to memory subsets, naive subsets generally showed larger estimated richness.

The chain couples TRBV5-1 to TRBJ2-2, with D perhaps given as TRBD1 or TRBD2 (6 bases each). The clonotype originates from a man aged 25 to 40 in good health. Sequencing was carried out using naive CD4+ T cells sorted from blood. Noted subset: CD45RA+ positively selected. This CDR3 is CASSWGLEGNTGELFF. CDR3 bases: TGCGCCAGCAGCTGGGGGCTGGAGGGCAACACCGGGGAGCTGTTTTTT.